The next 27 T cell receptor beta chains were all read from a single sample in a study of spatial heterogeneity in lung cancer. Stated time point: sample taken at primary tumor resection. Whole RNA came from tumor, nontumor lung or frozen PBMC and was sequenced without being sorted. TCRdb fed the 5' RACE reads into MiXCR, producing one record per CDR3 protein. This sample carries approximately 90,000 distinct CDR3 sequences, over 8.5% of them seen once, and the ten largest clones take less than 9%. The sequences come from PBMCs, collected at surgery. Receptor source: a male donor with early-stage non-small cell lung cancer.

This chain connects TRBV7-2 to TRBJ2-1; D unclear. Germline CDR1 reads SGHTA; CDR2 reads FQGNSA. The CDR3 extends over 12 amino acids. V was pared by 2 bases and J by 8 bases, with 7 bases between. The CDR3 region has the DNA TGTGCCAGCAGCTTATCACCGCATGAGCAGTTCTTC. Its translation is CASSLSPHEQFF.

This clonotype was picked up many times. The chain has TRBV5-1 and TRBJ2-5, with D tentatively TRBD1 (5 bases). There are 13 residues in the CDR3. The V gene's germline CDR1 is SGHRS and CDR2 YFSETQ. V was cut by 2 bases and J by 1 base, with 6 bases left in between. The CDR3 nucleotides are TGCGCCAGCAGCTTTGGGGCCCAAGAGACCCAGTACTTC. Protein: CASSFGAQETQYF. The variable domain in full, completed from reference TRBV5-1 and TRBJ2-5, reads KAGVTQTPRYLIKTRGQQVTLSCSPISGHRSVSWYQQTPGQGLQFLFEYFSETQRNKGNFPGRFSGRQFSNSRSEMNVSTLELGDSALYLCASSFGAQETQYFGPGTRLLVL.

In this sample, this clonotype turned up many times. The chain recombines TRBV20-1 with TRBJ2-7, with D maybe TRBD2 (6 bases). Germline V CDR1 and CDR2: DFQATT, SNEGSKA (reference sequence). Deletions cut 5 bases from V and 4 bases from J, with 24 bases between. This CDR3 is 16 amino acids long. The CDR3 DNA is TGCAGTGCTTCCCCCCGGGAGAGGACATATAGTTACGAGCAGTACTTC. Protein sequence: CSASPRERTYSYEQYF.

This clonotype was detected many times. The chain carries TRBV28 and TRBJ2-3, with 12 positions matching TRBD2. The CDR3 has 18 residues. V gave up 3 bases and J gave up 0 bases; unmatched junction bases: 7. Germline CDR1 reads MDHEN; CDR2 reads SYDVKM. DNA for the CDR3: TGTGCCAGCAGTTTGTTTGCTAGCGGGAGGGCTAGCACAGATACGCAGTATTTT. Translating it yields CASSLFASGRASTDTQYF.

To note about this clonotype: It may be a read error: a sequence one base away is much more abundant. The chain carries TRBV7-2 and TRBJ1-6, with D perhaps TRBD1 (5 bases). The CDR3 is 14 amino acids. Germline lookup yields CDR1 SGHTA and CDR2 FQGNSA. CDR3 coding DNA: TGTGCCAGCACCTGGGGCAGTCCTAATTCACCCCCCCACTTT. The encoded protein is CASTWGSPNSPPHF.

This sequence joins TRBV6-1 and TRBJ2-1; D uncertain. This CDR3 region has 10 residues. V was pared by 8 bases and J by 9 bases, with 8 bases between. Looked up from germline, CDR1 is MNHNS and CDR2 is SASEGT. CDR3 loop: CASGNVEQFF. CDR3 nucleotide sequence: TGTGCCAGCGGGAATGTTGAGCAGTTCTTC.

V usage is TRBV2 and J usage is TRBJ2-7; tentative D call: TRBD1 (6 bases). With 4 bases removed from V and 5 bases from J, the gap between germline ends came to 12 bases. CDR3 length: 13 amino acids. Germline assignment: CDR1 SNHLY and CDR2 FYNNEI. In DNA form, the CDR3 reads TGTGCCAGCAGTGGTCAGGGGATTGACGAGCAGTACTTC. This translates into CASSGQGIDEQYF. The full variable domain, its missing parts supplied by reference TRBV2 and TRBJ2-7, is EPEVTQTPSHQVTQMGQEVILRCVPISNHLYFYWYRQILGQKVEFLVSFYNNEISEKSEIFDDQFSVERPDGSNFTLKIRSTKLEDSAMYFCASSGQGIDEQYFGPGTRLTVT.

This clonotype was observed a few times. The rearrangement links TRBV4-3 to TRBJ2-7, with 10 bases lining up with TRBD2. Unmatched junction bases numbered 3, after V lost 2 bases and J lost 2 bases. CDR1 is LGHNA, CDR2 YSLEER, per germline. This CDR3 comprises 15 residues. CDR3 in amino acids: CASSQLAGAAYEQYF. The DNA for the CDR3 is TGCGCCAGCAGCCAACTAGCGGGGGCCGCCTACGAGCAGTACTTC.

This clonotype has only a few counts. The genes are TRBV19 and TRBJ1-6; weak D call: TRBD1 (5 bases). The CDR3 contains 13 residues. Germline V CDR1 and CDR2: LNHDA, SQIVND (reference sequence). The V and J ends lost 9 bases and 6 bases respectively, with 12 bases between them. The CDR3, as DNA: TGTGCCAGCGCCGGGACGCTTAATTCACCCCTCCACTTT. It is translated as CASAGTLNSPLHF.

This clonotype was picked up many times. CDR3 loop: CASSYSQRGTGDGYTF. The CDR3 bases are TGTGCCAGCAGTTACTCTCAAAGGGGGACAGGGGATGGCTACACCTTC. The chain carries TRBV6-5 and TRBJ1-2; 10 bases agree with TRBD1. The CDR3 is made up of 16 amino acids. After removal of 0 bases from V and 6 bases from J, the junction contained 7 bases not matched to a gene. CDR1 and CDR2 from the germline V gene are MNHEY and SVGAGI.

This clonotype was picked up a small number of times. The V call is TRBV18, the J call TRBJ2-7, with D maybe TRBD2 (6 bases). Germline V gene sequence: CDR1 KGHSH, CDR2 LQKENI. CDR3 length: 12 residues. Trimming left V 3 bases short and J 5 bases short, with 8 bases between. The CDR3 region is CASSPSGDEQYF. For the CDR3, the DNA is TGTGCCAGCTCACCCTCGGGGGACGAGCAGTACTTC.

The genes are TRBV29-1 and TRBJ2-1; 12 nucleotides agree with TRBD2. The germline CDR1 and CDR2 sequences are SQVTM and ANQGSEA. V lost 5 bases and J lost 9; bases outside the gene matches: 5. The CDR3 is 13 amino acids. The CDR3 loop reads CSVSRTSGAEQFF. For the CDR3, the DNA is TGCAGCGTTTCTAGGACTAGCGGGGCTGAGCAGTTCTTC.

V and J are TRBV21-1 and TRBJ2-1; the table's D call TRBD1 went unverified against the DNA. TRBV21-1 is annotated as a pseudogene. The length of the CDR3 is 16 residues. The CDR3 DNA follows: TGTGCCAGCAGCAAACCCGGGGACAGGCCCTACAATGAGCAGTTCTTC. Translating it yields CASSKPGDRPYNEQFF.

This rearrangement joins TRBV20-1 to TRBJ2-7, with 8 bases fitting TRBD2. Germline loops: CDR1 DFQATT, CDR2 SNEGSKA (reference sequence). V shed 6 bases and J 5 bases; nucleotides not matched to a gene: 12. The CDR3 runs 14 residues. CDR3 DNA sequence: TGCAGTGCGAATCCGGGACTAGGATCCCACGAGCAGTACTTC. This encodes CSANPGLGSHEQYF.

Ten or more counts support this clonotype. This chain links TRBV20-1 with TRBJ1-1; unclear D gene. This CDR3 has 12 amino acids. V lost 0 bases and J 3 bases, leaving 5 bases between the germline ends. Germline V gene sequence: CDR1 DFQATT, CDR2 SNEGSKA (reference sequence). In DNA form, the CDR3 reads TGCAGTGCTAGAGATCCGCACACTGAAGCTTTCTTT. Translated: CSARDPHTEAFF.

This clonotype has a handful of counts. The chain joins TRBV6-2 or TRBV6-3 to TRBJ2-7, with 7 bases lining up with TRBD2. Germline V gene data show CDR1 as MNHEY and CDR2 as SVGEGT. The CDR3 covers 13 residues. V was pared by 6 bases and J by 7 bases, with 9 bases of the junction left unmatched. The CDR3 DNA reads TGTGCCAGCAGCCAAGGGACTATGGGGGAGCAGTACTTC. Translation gives CASSQGTMGEQYF.

This clonotype was counted at least ten times. The chain uses TRBV12-3 or TRBV12-4 and TRBJ1-6, with 8 bases that match TRBD1. This CDR3 is built from 16 residues. After removal of 2 bases from V and 7 bases from J, the junction contained 7 bases not matched to a gene. The CDR3 DNA follows: TGTGCCAGCAGTTTACAGGGGGCTTTCCCAAATTCACCCCTCCACTTT. Translation gives CASSLQGAFPNSPLHF.

Ten or more counts support this clonotype. V and J are TRBV6-1 and TRBJ2-6; D unclear. With 6 bases removed from V and 0 bases from J, the gap between germline ends came to 12 bases. The CDR3 runs 16 residues. Germline CDR1 reads MNHNS; CDR2 reads SASEGT. The chain's CDR3 is CASSRERYSGANVLTF. The CDR3 DNA reads as TGTGCCAGCAGCCGAGAGCGTTACTCTGGGGCCAACGTCCTGACTTTC.

This chain joins TRBV11-2 and TRBJ2-4; D may match TRBD1 or TRBD2 (6 bases each). The germline gives CDR1 SGHAT, CDR2 FQNNGV. The V end lost 5 bases, the J end lost 6 bases, and 14 bases lay between the germline ends. This CDR3 is built from 14 residues. The CDR3 DNA follows: TGTGCCAGCAGCCCTAGCACGGGGGCAAACATTCAGTACTTC. Translating gives CASSPSTGANIQYF. Drawing the rest from reference TRBV11-2 and TRBJ2-4, the complete variable domain is EAGVAQSPRYKIIEKRQSVAFWCNPISGHATLYWYQQILGQGPKLLIQFQNNGVVDDSQLPKDRFSAERLKGVDSTLKIQPAKLEDSAVYLCASSPSTGANIQYFGAGTRLSVL.

This clonotype appeared many times. This chain uses TRBV3-1 with TRBJ2-3; 10 bases map to TRBD2. This CDR3 contains 15 residues. V trimming: 1 base; J trimming: 5 bases; junction bases outside the gene matches: 3. Germline V CDR1 and CDR2: LGHDT, YNNKEL (reference sequence). The CDR3 DNA sequence: TGTGCCAGCAGCCAAGGGGCTAGCGGGAGAGATACGCAGTATTTT. It translates to CASSQGASGRDTQYF.

The chain carries TRBV5-1 and TRBJ2-2; D is ambiguous. The germline V and J ends were trimmed by 0 bases and 2 bases, with 8 bases remaining between them. CDR1 is SGHRS, CDR2 YFSETQ, per germline. CDR3 length: 15 amino acids. CDR3 in DNA: TGCGCCAGCAGCTTGGACCACAGAAACACCGGGGAGCTGTTTTTT. Translated, it gives CASSLDHRNTGELFF.

This chain connects TRBV6-1 to TRBJ2-1, with TRBD2 matching over 8 bases. Germline assignment: CDR1 MNHNS and CDR2 SASEGT. Losses at the gene ends were 5 bases for V and 7 bases for J; bases not matched to a gene: 10. This CDR3 is built from 15 residues. CDR3 bases: TGTGCCAGCAGTTCCGGGACTAGGGGCAGTAATGAGCAGTTCTTC. It codes for CASSSGTRGSNEQFF.

This clonotype came up a few times. This chain connects TRBV3-1 to TRBJ2-1; possible D gene TRBD2, 6 bases. V was shortened by 4 bases and J by 5 bases, with 12 bases between the two germline ends. The CDR3 consists of 14 residues. Germline CDR1 is LGHDT and CDR2 is YNNKEL (reference sequence). As DNA, the CDR3 is TGTGCCAGCAGCCGGGACCGGGAGAACAATGAGCAGTTCTTC. Translating gives CASSRDRENNEQFF.

V gene TRBV20-1 combines with J gene TRBJ1-5; 7 nucleotides agree with TRBD1. In germline, CDR1 is DFQATT, CDR2 SNEGSKA (reference sequence). CDR3 length equals 14 residues. V dropped 3 bases and J dropped 1; count of bases not matched to a gene: 3. The CDR3 nucleotides read TGCAGTGCTAGTTACAGGGGAAGCAATCAGCCCCAGCATTTT. Amino acids: CSASYRGSNQPQHF.

This clonotype has at least ten counts. The rearrangement joins TRBV29-1 to TRBJ1-2; D is perhaps TRBD1 (5 bases). The CDR3 is made up of 11 amino acids. Germline V gene lookup returns CDR1 SQVTM and CDR2 ANQGSEA. V dropped 5 bases and J dropped 4 bases, with 8 bases sitting between them. The DNA for the CDR3 is TGCAGCGTTTCAACAGGCTATGGCTACACCTTC. Residues: CSVSTGYGYTF.

This clonotype turned up a few times. The chain employs TRBV20-1 and TRBJ2-3; TRBD2 is a possible D gene (5 bases). Germline V CDR1 and CDR2: DFQATT, SNEGSKA (reference sequence). V lost 7 bases, J lost 2 bases, and 13 bases lay in between. The CDR3 spans 13 residues. The CDR3 loop is CSGGVVHTDTQYF. As DNA, the CDR3 is TGCAGTGGGGGAGTTGTCCACACAGATACGCAGTATTTT.

This clonotype was recorded at least ten times. V is TRBV28 and J is TRBJ1-2; no clear D gene. CDR3 length: 12 residues. In germline, CDR1 is MDHEN, CDR2 SYDVKM. Trimming removed 2 bases from V and 4 bases from J, with 5 bases in between. The CDR3 sequence: CASSLGPYGYTF. In DNA form, the CDR3 reads TGTGCCAGCAGTTTAGGCCCCTATGGCTACACCTTC.